These 28 T cell receptor beta chains came from one sample sequenced in a study of CD4+ T cells in melanoma. Repertoires were generated with immunoSEQ multiplex PCR, while TCRdb's copy carries only in-frame clones and drops some. The repertoire holds roughly 110,000 clones, with about 90% as singletons. The sequenced material came from peripheral blood. These receptors originate from a human donor with melanoma.

A few counts support this clone. The V gene is TRBV4-2, the J gene TRBJ2-5; 14 bases are shared with TRBD2. CDR1 and CDR2 (germline): LGHNA, YNFKEQ. CDR3 length: 17 amino acids. Trimming removed 3 bases from V and 5 bases from J; junction bases left unmatched: 8. For the CDR3, the DNA is TGTGCCAGCAGCCACCCGACTAGCGGGAGGGCCGTGGAGACCCAGTACTTC. It translates to CASSHPTSGRAVETQYF.

The chain uses TRBV7-8 and TRBJ2-1; 8 bases map to TRBD1. The V and J ends lost 4 bases and 3 bases, in that order; junction bases with no gene match: 5. This CDR3 comprises 15 residues. Germline CDR1 is SGHVS and CDR2 is FQNEAQ. In DNA, the CDR3 is TGTGCCAGCAGCTCGGGACAGGTCCGCTACAATGAGCAGTTCTTC. The encoded protein is CASSSGQVRYNEQFF. The full variable domain, its missing parts supplied by reference TRBV7-8 and TRBJ2-1, is GAGVSQSPRYKVAKRGQDVALRCDPISGHVSLFWYQQALGQGPEFLTYFQNEAQLDKSGLPSDRFFAERPEGSVSTLKIQRTQQEDSAVYLCASSSGQVRYNEQFFGPGTRLTVL.

Regarding this clone: The sample has other DNA sequences that encode this CDR3 too. The genes are TRBV4-3 and TRBJ2-5; 11 nucleotides align to TRBD1. This CDR3 comprises 15 residues. With V trimmed by 3 bases and J by 4 bases, 4 bases remained unmatched. Germline V gene lookup returns CDR1 LGHNA and CDR2 YSLEER. The CDR3 sequence: CASSQDRGRGETQYF. The CDR3 coding sequence is TGCGCCAGCAGCCAGGACAGGGGGCGCGGAGAGACCCAGTACTTC.

The V gene is TRBV11-2, the J gene TRBJ2-6; maybe TRBD2 (5 bases). Germline loops: CDR1 SGHAT, CDR2 FQNNGV. Trimming shortened V by 5 bases and J by 0 bases, and 20 bases separated the two germline ends. The CDR3 sequence is 19 residues long. The CDR3: CASSPNPSSWSSGANVLTF. In DNA, the CDR3 is TGTGCCAGCAGCCCCAACCCTAGCAGTTGGAGCTCTGGGGCCAACGTCCTGACTTTC.

Worth noting for this clone: Other nucleotide sequences in the sample specify the same CDR3. The chain links TRBV9 to TRBJ2-3, with D hard to call. Trimming removed 2 bases at V and 6 bases at J, with 4 bases between. The CDR3 runs 11 residues. From germline, CDR1 is SGDLS and CDR2 YYNGEE. Here the CDR3 DNA reads TGTGCCAGCAGCGTGGCCGATACGCAGTATTTT. This sequence encodes CASSVADTQYF.

The V gene is TRBV7-6, the J gene TRBJ2-5; 9 bases are shared with TRBD2. The CDR3 is 19 residues long. The germline V gene has CDR1 SGHVS and CDR2 FNYEAQ. Trimming removed 1 base from V and 4 bases from J; junction bases left unmatched: 16. The DNA for the CDR3 is TGTGCCAGCAGCTTAGGCCTTGAGGTAGCGGGAGAACGGGGAGAGACCCAGTACTTC. Amino acids: CASSLGLEVAGERGETQYF.

The CDR3 spells CASSLQETNEKLFF. CDR3 sequence (DNA): TGCGCCAGCAGCCTACAGGAAACTAATGAAAAACTGTTTTTT. The V gene is TRBV4-1, the J gene TRBJ1-4, with TRBD1 as a possible D gene (5 bases). V lost 4 bases and J 1 base, leaving 7 bases between the germline ends. The CDR3 sequence is 14 residues long. CDR1 MGHRA and CDR2 YSYEKL come from the germline V gene.

The chain employs TRBV4-2 and TRBJ2-1; 7 bases are shared with TRBD1. Germline-derived CDR1 and CDR2 are LGHNA and YNFKEQ. J was trimmed by 0 bases and V by 1 base; bases with no gene match: 9. CDR3 length: 18 amino acids. The CDR3 loop is CASSQGQGDAVSYNEQFF. The CDR3 bases are TGTGCCAGCAGCCAAGGGCAGGGGGACGCCGTCTCCTACAATGAGCAGTTCTTC.

The chain carries TRBV4-3 and TRBJ2-7, with D maybe TRBD1 (6 bases). Germline values: CDR1 LGHNA, CDR2 YSLEER. Trimming cost V 4 bases and J 0 bases, with 16 bases left between them. The CDR3 consists of 16 residues. The CDR3: CASSRNRDTSSYEQYF. The CDR3 nucleotides read TGCGCCAGCAGCCGAAACCGGGACACAAGCTCCTACGAGCAGTACTTC.

J is TRBJ1-4 and V is TRBV7-2, with 8 nucleotides matching TRBD1. The junction had 6 bases not matched to a gene; V was cut back by 7 bases and J by 8 bases. Germline V gene sequence: CDR1 SGHTA, CDR2 FQGNSA. CDR3 size: 13 residues. The CDR3 nucleotides read TGTGCCAGCACCCCCTGGACAGGGGAAAAACTGTTTTTT. Amino acids: CASTPWTGEKLFF.

This clone showed up just once. The chain links TRBV19 to TRBJ2-7, with D perhaps TRBD2 (7 bases). The V end was cut by 3 bases, the J end by 0 bases, with 18 bases between. The CDR3 totals 17 residues. CDR1 is LNHDA, CDR2 SQIVND, per germline (reference sequence). The CDR3 DNA is TGTGCCAGTAGTATCAACCCAAGGGGGGGGGCCTCCTACGAGCAGTACTTC. Translating it yields CASSINPRGGASYEQYF.

The rearrangement links TRBV6-5 to TRBJ1-2; 9 nucleotides align to TRBD1. From germline, CDR1 is MNHEY and CDR2 SVGAGI. The V and J ends lost 8 bases and 5 bases, in that order; junction bases with no gene match: 9. This CDR3 has 14 amino acids. CDR3 nucleotide sequence: TGTGCCAGCGCTCGACAGGGGGGCGGGTATGGCTACACCTTC. Translated, it gives CASARQGGGYGYTF.

The V call is TRBV9, the J call TRBJ1-1; tentatively, D is TRBD1 (5 bases). V was pared by 4 bases and J by 0 bases, with 7 bases between. This CDR3 is built from 13 residues. Germline CDR1 SGDLS, CDR2 YYNGEE. The CDR3 reads CASSTGVNTEAFF. As DNA, the CDR3 is TGTGCCAGCAGCACAGGTGTGAACACTGAAGCTTTCTTT.

The V and J genes are TRBV29-1 and TRBJ2-2; D gene uncertain. The CDR3 spans 12 residues. From germline, CDR1 is SQVTM and CDR2 ANQGSEA. V was shortened by 4 bases and J by 6 bases, with 9 bases between the two germline ends. CDR3 in DNA: TGCAGCGTTGGGCCTACTTCCGGGGAGCTGTTTTTT. It is translated as CSVGPTSGELFF.

V is TRBV7-9 and J is TRBJ1-3; D uncertain. Per the germline V gene, CDR1 is SEHNR and CDR2 is FQNEAQ (reference sequence). The CDR3 sequence is 16 residues long. V lost 0 bases to trimming and J lost 0 bases, with 9 bases between them. The CDR3 is CASSLARRHSGNTIYF. The DNA for the CDR3 is TGTGCCAGCAGCTTAGCCCGCAGGCACTCTGGAAACACCATATATTTT.

This rearrangement joins TRBV5-5 to TRBJ2-3; D remains ambiguous. Between the trimmed V and J ends, which lost 0 bases and 0 bases, there was a span of 8 bases. CDR1 is SGHKS, CDR2 YYEKEE, per germline (reference sequence). The CDR3 covers 15 residues. The DNA for the CDR3 is TGTGCCAGCAGCTTGGCCGGTAGAAGCACAGATACGCAGTATTTT. Translated: CASSLAGRSTDTQYF.

The chain has TRBV27 and TRBJ2-7; D may be TRBD2 (5 bases). Germline V CDR1 and CDR2: MNHEY, SMNVEV (reference sequence). This CDR3 is 13 amino acids long. With 3 bases removed from V and 6 bases from J, the gap between germline ends came to 12 bases. The CDR3 spells CASSFTPRGEQYF. The CDR3 DNA reads as TGTGCCAGCAGTTTTACCCCTCGGGGCGAGCAGTACTTC.

The rearrangement joins TRBV7-3 to TRBJ2-5; 8 nucleotides align to TRBD1. This CDR3 contains 13 residues. The V and J ends lost 6 bases and 4 bases, in that order; junction bases with no gene match: 4. Germline loops: CDR1 SGHTA, CDR2 FQGTGA. The CDR3 sequence is CASRSGTGETQYF. CDR3 sequence (DNA): TGTGCCAGCAGGTCCGGGACAGGAGAGACCCAGTACTTC. Drawing the rest from reference TRBV7-3 and TRBJ2-5, the complete variable domain is GAGVSQTPSNKVTEKGKYVELRCDPISGHTALYWYRQSLGQGPEFLIYFQGTGAADDSGLPNDRFFAVRPEGSVSTLKIQRTERGDSAVYLCASRSGTGETQYFGPGTRLLVL.

The chain carries TRBV5-1 and TRBJ2-2; D may be TRBD1 (6 bases). Germline V gene data show CDR1 as SGHRS and CDR2 as YFSETQ. The ends were cut back, 0 bases at V and 0 bases at J, with 6 bases in the middle. The CDR3 runs to 15 residues. CDR3 residues: CASSLAGANTGELFF. CDR3 nucleotide sequence: TGCGCCAGCAGCTTGGCAGGGGCGAACACCGGGGAGCTGTTTTTT.

This clone was detected only once. The chain employs TRBV9 and TRBJ2-1; D remains unclear. This CDR3 has 12 residues. V was shortened by 3 bases and J by 9 bases, with 10 bases between the two germline ends. Germline lookup yields CDR1 SGDLS and CDR2 YYNGEE. The CDR3 region has the DNA TGTGCCAGCAGCGCAGAACTCGTTGAGCAGTTCTTC. The encoded protein is CASSAELVEQFF.

This clone appeared once. The genes are TRBV7-3 and TRBJ2-7; 7 nucleotides align to TRBD1. Per the germline V gene, CDR1 is SGHTA and CDR2 is FQGTGA. Trimming took 3 bases from V and 3 from J; bases not matched to a gene: 2. CDR3 size: 13 residues. The CDR3 spells CASSLGQHYEQYF. The CDR3 DNA follows: TGTGCCAGCAGCTTGGGACAGCACTACGAGCAGTACTTC.

This clone was observed a few times. This chain connects TRBV6-5 to TRBJ2-7, with 11 positions matching TRBD1. The junction had 6 bases not matched to a gene; V was cut back by 5 bases and J by 3 bases. The CDR3 contains 15 residues. Germline V gene lookup returns CDR1 MNHEY and CDR2 SVGAGI. CDR3 bases: TGTGCCAGCAGTCCCCGGACAGGGGGCAACTACGAGCAGTACTTC. As protein: CASSPRTGGNYEQYF.

This clone was seen just once. The chain combines TRBV7-9 with TRBJ2-5, with a possible D match to TRBD2 (6 bases). Germline-derived CDR1 and CDR2 are SEHNR and FQNEAQ (reference sequence). The CDR3 has 18 amino acids. V was pared by 5 bases and J by 1 base, with 23 bases between. Here the CDR3 reads CASSLNSNPRSGQETQYF. The CDR3 DNA reads as TGTGCCAGCAGCCTCAACAGTAACCCCCGTAGCGGCCAAGAGACCCAGTACTTC.

The chain uses TRBV14 and TRBJ2-1; 12 bases agree with TRBD2. Germline loops: CDR1 SGHDN, CDR2 FVKESK. The trim removed 4 bases at V and 5 bases at J, leaving 6 bases unmatched. The length of the CDR3 is 16 residues. The CDR3 here is CASSRLAGGPDNEQFF. CDR3 nucleotides: TGTGCCAGCAGCCGCCTAGCGGGAGGGCCAGACAATGAGCAGTTCTTC.

CDR3 protein: CASSFQGRYNEQFF. CDR3 nucleotides: TGTGCCAGCAGTTTCCAGGGGCGGTACAATGAGCAGTTCTTC. The V call is TRBV27, the J call TRBJ2-1; perhaps TRBD1 as D (6 bases). With 3 bases removed from V and 4 bases from J, the gap between germline ends came to 10 bases. Germline assignment: CDR1 MNHEY and CDR2 SMNVEV (reference sequence). The CDR3 spans 14 residues.

The rearrangement joins TRBV11-1 to TRBJ2-5; 7 nucleotides line up with TRBD2. The junction had 1 base not matched to a gene; V was cut back by 3 bases and J by 0 bases. There are 14 residues in the CDR3. The germline CDR1 and CDR2 sequences are SGHAT and FQDESV (reference sequence). The CDR3 loop is CASSFGGNQETQYF. CDR3 bases: TGTGCCAGCAGCTTCGGGGGGAACCAAGAGACCCAGTACTTC.

Worth noting for this clone: The identical CDR3 is also encoded by other nucleotide sequences in the sample. The chain couples TRBV18 to TRBJ2-5; possibly TRBD2 for D (5 bases). Germline lookup yields CDR1 KGHSH and CDR2 LQKENI. The CDR3 has 14 amino acids. V lost 3 bases, J lost 5 bases, and 13 bases lay in between. CDR3 DNA: TGTGCCAGCTCACCTACAGATCGCGGGGAGACCCAGTACTTC. Protein product: CASSPTDRGETQYF. Full variable domain (outside the CDR3, taken from reference TRBV18 and TRBJ2-5): NAGVMQNPRHLVRRRGQEARLRCSPMKGHSHVYWYRQLPEEGLKFMVYLQKENIIDESGMPKERFSAEFPKEGPSILRIQQVVRGDSAAYFCASSPTDRGETQYFGPGTRLLVL.

Here the CDR3 DNA reads TGTGCCACCAGCAGAGATGGACTAGACAATGAGCAGTTCTTC. The encoded protein is CATSRDGLDNEQFF. The chain combines TRBV15 with TRBJ2-1; 7 nucleotides agree with TRBD2. J gave up 5 bases and V 0 bases, and 1 base lay outside the gene matches. CDR3 length: 14 residues. Germline lookup yields CDR1 LNHNV and CDR2 YYDKDF (reference sequence).